The sequence of this TCR beta chain was determined in a study of CD8+CD57+ T cells in acquired aplastic anemia. CDR3 and TCR beta VDJ profiling relied on a genomic DNA template. TCRdb itself ran the reads through MiXCR, one entry per CDR3 protein. The sample carries a few hundred thousand distinct CDR3 sequences, 61% recorded once. The CDR3 is 13 residues long. The germline CDR1 and CDR2 sequences are LNHDA and SQIVND (reference sequence). V was pared by 6 bases and J by 4 bases, with 12 bases between. The rearrangement joins TRBV19 to TRBJ2-5; D possibly corresponds to TRBD1 (7 bases). The sequencing input was sorted CD4+, CD8+, or CD8+CD57+ T cells (not recorded which) from PBMCs. The clonotype comes from a human donor in good health. In nucleotides, the CDR3 is TGTGCCAGTAGGACTCAGGGGGGAGAGACCCAGTACTTC. Translating it yields CASRTQGGETQYF.